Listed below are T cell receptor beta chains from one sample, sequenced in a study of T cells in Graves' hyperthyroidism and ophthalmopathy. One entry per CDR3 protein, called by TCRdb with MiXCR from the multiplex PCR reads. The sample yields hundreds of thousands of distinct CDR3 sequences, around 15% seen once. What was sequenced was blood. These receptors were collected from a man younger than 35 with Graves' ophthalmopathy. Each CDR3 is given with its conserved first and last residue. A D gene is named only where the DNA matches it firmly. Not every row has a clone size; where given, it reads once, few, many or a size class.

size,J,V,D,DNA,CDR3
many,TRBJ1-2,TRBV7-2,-,TGTGCCAGCAGCCGACAGAGTGACTATGGCTACACCTTC,CASSRQSDYGYTF
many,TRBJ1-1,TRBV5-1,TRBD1,TGCGCCAGCAGCTTCGGACAGGGTGGCACTGAAGCTTTCTTT,CASSFGQGGTEAFF
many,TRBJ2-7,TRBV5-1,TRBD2,TGCGCCAGCAGCTGGACCAGAGCGGGAGGGGGCTACGAGCAGTACTTC,CASSWTRAGGGYEQYF
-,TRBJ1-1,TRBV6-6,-,TGTGCCAGCAGTTACTCGCGGCGGGGGGGTGTGAACACTGAAGCTTTCTTT,CASSYSRRGGVNTEAFF
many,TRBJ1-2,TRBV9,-,TGTGCCAGCAACCCAGCGGGGTCATACTATGGCTACACCTTC,CASNPAGSYYGYTF
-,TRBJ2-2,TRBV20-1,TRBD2,TGCAGTGCTAGGGGGACTAGCGGGAGGGGAGGGGAGCTGTTTTTT,CSARGTSGRGGELFF
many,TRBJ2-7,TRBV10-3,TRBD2,TGTGCCATCTCCTCCTCCGGGAGGGGGGACGAGCAGTACTTC,CAISSSGRGDEQYF
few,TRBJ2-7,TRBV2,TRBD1,TGCGCCAGCAGCACCGGGGCAGGGGGCCGAAACGAGCAGTACTTC,CASSTGAGGRNEQYF
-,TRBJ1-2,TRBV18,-,TGTGCCAGCTCACCAGAAAGGAACTATGGCTACACCTTC,CASSPERNYGYTF
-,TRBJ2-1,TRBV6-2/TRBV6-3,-,TGTGCCAGCAGCCATAAAAAAGGGGGGGGTGAGCAGTTCTTC,CASSHKKGGGEQFF
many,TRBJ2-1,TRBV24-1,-,TGTGCCACCAGGCAGGGCAATGAGCAGTTCTTC,CATRQGNEQFF
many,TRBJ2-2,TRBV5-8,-,TGTGCCAGCAGCCGCCCAGCCTCAGGCCCCGGGGAGCTGTTTTTT,CASSRPASGPGELFF
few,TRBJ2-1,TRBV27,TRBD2,TGTGCCAGCAGTTTGGCTAGCGGGGGTGAGCAGTTCTTC,CASSLASGGEQFF
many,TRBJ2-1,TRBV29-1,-,TGCAGCGGACAACAATACGGCAATGAGCAGTTCTTC,CSGQQYGNEQFF
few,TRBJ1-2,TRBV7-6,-,TGTGCCAGCAGCCAAGGTGGCGGAAACGACCCTTATGGCTACACCTTC,CASSQGGGNDPYGYTF
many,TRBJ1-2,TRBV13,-,TGTGCCAGCAGCGTTCGTTTGCACGTGAGGGGCTACACCTTC,CASSVRLHVRGYTF
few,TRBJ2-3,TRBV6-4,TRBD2,TGTGCCAGCAGTGACTCTAGCGGGGGCTTTACAGATACGCAGTATTTT,CASSDSSGGFTDTQYF
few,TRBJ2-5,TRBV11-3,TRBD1,TGTGCCAGCAGCGACAGGACAGGGGAAGAGACCCAGTACTTC,CASSDRTGEETQYF
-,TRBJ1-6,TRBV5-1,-,TGCGCCAGCAGCTTGGGACAGACGGGGTCACCCCTCCACTTT,CASSLGQTGSPLHF
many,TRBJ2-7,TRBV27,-,TGTGCCAGCGGCCACAGGGTAGGCCCCTACGAGCAGTACTTC,CASGHRVGPYEQYF
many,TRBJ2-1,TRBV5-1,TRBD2,TGCGCCAGCAGCTTGGCGGGACTAACCAACAATGAGCAGTTCTTC,CASSLAGLTNNEQFF